These 5 T cell receptor beta chains originate from one sample sequenced in a study of blood T cell repertoires in COVID-19. Libraries were prepared by immunoSEQ multiplex PCR; TCRdb keeps only in-frame clonotypes and omits some of them. The table shows 90,000 to 100,000 clones, with just over 90% occurring only once. What was sequenced was peripheral blood. The origin of the receptors is a middle-aged man with acute or convalescent COVID-19.

The V gene is TRBV5-6, the J gene TRBJ2-1; D not certain. V lost 1 base, J lost 0 bases, and 8 bases lay in between. Looked up from germline, CDR1 is SGHDT and CDR2 is YYEEEE. The CDR3 covers 15 residues. The CDR3 protein is CASSLLRSSYNEQFF. The CDR3 nucleotides are TGTGCCAGCAGCTTGCTTAGGAGCTCCTACAATGAGCAGTTCTTC.

This chain uses TRBV7-2 with TRBJ1-1; D remains ambiguous. The CDR3 contains 13 residues. V was trimmed by 1 base and J by 4 bases, leaving 7 bases between them. The germline V gene has CDR1 SGHTA and CDR2 FQGNSA. DNA of the CDR3: TGTGCCAGCAGCTTAGTGAGTCCCACTGAAGCTTTCTTT. Its translation is CASSLVSPTEAFF.

The chain has TRBV9 and TRBJ2-3; 14 bases are a match to TRBD2. This CDR3 is built from 19 residues. Per the germline V gene, CDR1 is SGDLS and CDR2 is YYNGEE. After removal of 1 base from V and 2 bases from J, the junction contained 9 bases not matched to a gene. For the CDR3, the DNA is TGTGCCAGCAGCGTAACGGGACTAGCGGGAGTTGTTCACACAGATACGCAGTATTTT. It encodes CASSVTGLAGVVHTDTQYF. Variable domain in full (rest from reference TRBV9 and TRBJ2-3): DSGVTQTPKHLITATGQRVTLRCSPRSGDLSVYWYQQSLDQGLQFLIQYYNGEERAKGNILERFSAQQFPDLHSELNLSSLELGDSALYFCASSVTGLAGVVHTDTQYFGPGTRLTVL.

V is TRBV3-1 (or the pseudogene TRBV3-2) and J is TRBJ1-6, with 10 bases aligning to TRBD1. The CDR3 extends over 17 amino acids. V lost 1 base to trimming and J lost 5 bases; unmatched junction nucleotides: 5. Germline V CDR1 and CDR2: LGHDT, YNNKEL (reference sequence). DNA of the CDR3: TGTGCCAGCAGCCAAGGAGGGACAGGGGTCCATAATTCACCCCTCCACTTT. Encoded protein: CASSQGGTGVHNSPLHF.

V is TRBV11-3 and J is TRBJ2-1; 8 nucleotides agree with TRBD2. After removal of 3 bases from V and 0 bases from J, the junction contained 1 base not matched to a gene. The CDR3 runs 15 residues. From germline, CDR1 is SGHNT and CDR2 YENEEA. The chain's CDR3 is CASSFSGTSYNEQFF. The CDR3 DNA sequence: TGTGCCAGCAGCTTTAGCGGGACCTCCTACAATGAGCAGTTCTTC.